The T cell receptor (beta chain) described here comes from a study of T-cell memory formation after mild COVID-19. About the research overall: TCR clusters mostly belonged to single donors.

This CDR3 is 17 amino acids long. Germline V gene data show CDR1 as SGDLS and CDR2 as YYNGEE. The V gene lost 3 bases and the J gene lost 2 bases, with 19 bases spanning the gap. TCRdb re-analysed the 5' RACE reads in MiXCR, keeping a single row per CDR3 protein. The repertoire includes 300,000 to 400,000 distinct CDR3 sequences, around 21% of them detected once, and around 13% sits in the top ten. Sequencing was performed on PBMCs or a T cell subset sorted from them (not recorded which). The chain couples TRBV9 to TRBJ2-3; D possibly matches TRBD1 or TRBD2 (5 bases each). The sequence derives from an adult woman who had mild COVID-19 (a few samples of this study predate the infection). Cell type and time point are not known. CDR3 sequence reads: CASSAGDGSPLTDTQYF. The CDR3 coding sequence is TGTGCCAGCAGCGCCGGGGACGGATCACCCCTCACAGATACGCAGTATTTT.